The clone carrying this TCR beta chain came up many times. Its specificity is not known. The source of the sample is a study of early T cells in non-severe SARS-CoV-2 infection. Study-level information: Sequencing targeted bulk RNA from unsorted whole blood, leaving chains unpaired. Points from the study as a whole: Database matching using VDJdb favored anti-spike CD8 responses, with private and CD4 specificities left missing.

The CDR3 spans 16 residues. Germline V gene data show CDR1 as SGHVS and CDR2 as FNYEAQ. After removal of 2 bases from V and 1 base from J, the junction contained 4 bases not matched to a gene. Unique molecular identifiers (one per individual cDNA molecule) were attached. TCRdb re-called the 5' RACE reads through MiXCR, storing one row per CDR3 protein. The sample lists some 77,000 distinct CDR3 sequences; approximately 15% were seen once. J is TRBJ2-2 and V is TRBV7-6, with 7 bases identical to TRBD1. The source of this sequence is an adult who was a healthcare worker with PCR-confirmed SARS-CoV-2 infection or an uninfected control (not recorded which). The sequenced material came from whole blood. The CDR3 protein is CASSLFHRGNTGELFF. DNA of the CDR3: TGTGCCAGCAGCTTATTTCACAGGGGGAACACCGGGGAGCTGTTTTTT.